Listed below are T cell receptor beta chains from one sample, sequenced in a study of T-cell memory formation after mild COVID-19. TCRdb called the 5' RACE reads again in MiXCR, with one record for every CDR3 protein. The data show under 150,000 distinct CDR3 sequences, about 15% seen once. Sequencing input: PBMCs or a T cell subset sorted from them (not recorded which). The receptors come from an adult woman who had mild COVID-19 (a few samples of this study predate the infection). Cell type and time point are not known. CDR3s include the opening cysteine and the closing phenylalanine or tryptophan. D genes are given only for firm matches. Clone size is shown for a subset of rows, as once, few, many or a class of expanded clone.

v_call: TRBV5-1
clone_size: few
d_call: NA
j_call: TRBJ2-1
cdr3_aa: CASSSGQPNSYNEQFF
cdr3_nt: TGCGCCAGCAGCTCCGGACAGCCAAACTCCTACAATGAGCAGTTCTTC

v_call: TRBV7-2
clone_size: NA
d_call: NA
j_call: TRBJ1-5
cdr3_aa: CASSYSSLSGNQPQHF
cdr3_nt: TGTGCCAGCAGCTACTCCTCTCTTTCTGGCAATCAGCCCCAGCATTTT

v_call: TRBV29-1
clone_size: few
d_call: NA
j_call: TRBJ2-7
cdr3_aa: CSVPHGGTYEQYF
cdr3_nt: TGCAGCGTTCCCCATGGGGGGACCTACGAGCAGTACTTC

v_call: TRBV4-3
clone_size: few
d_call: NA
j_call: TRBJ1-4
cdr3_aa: CASSQDTPNAGKSNEKLFF
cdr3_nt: TGCGCCAGCAGCCAAGATACGCCCAACGCCGGGAAGTCTAATGAAAAACTGTTTTTT

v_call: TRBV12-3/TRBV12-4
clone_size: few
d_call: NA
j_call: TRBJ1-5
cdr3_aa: CASSRDAHQPQHF
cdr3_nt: TGTGCCAGCAGCCGAGACGCTCATCAGCCCCAGCATTTT

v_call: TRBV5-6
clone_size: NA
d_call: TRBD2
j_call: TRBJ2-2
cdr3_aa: CASSLGLDNSGELFF
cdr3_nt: TGTGCCAGCAGCTTAGGACTAGATAATTCCGGGGAGCTGTTTTTT

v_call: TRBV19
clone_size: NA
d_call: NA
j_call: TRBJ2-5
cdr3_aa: CASSIWSGQETQYF
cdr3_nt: TGTGCCAGTAGTATTTGGAGCGGACAAGAGACCCAGTACTTC

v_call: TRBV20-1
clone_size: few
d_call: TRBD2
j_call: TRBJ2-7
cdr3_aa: CSASRGGGRSYEQYF
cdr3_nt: TGCAGTGCTAGTCGCGGGGGGGGTCGGTCCTACGAGCAGTACTTC

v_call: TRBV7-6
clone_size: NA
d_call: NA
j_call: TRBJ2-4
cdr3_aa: CASSSDGALNIQYF
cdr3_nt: TGTGCCAGCAGCTCGGACGGAGCTTTGAACATTCAGTACTTC

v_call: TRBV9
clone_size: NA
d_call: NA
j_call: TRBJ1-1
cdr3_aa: CASSAYGNTEAFF
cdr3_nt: TGTGCCAGCAGCGCCTATGGAAACACTGAAGCTTTCTTT

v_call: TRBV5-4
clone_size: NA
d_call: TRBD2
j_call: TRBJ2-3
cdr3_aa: CASSPSGRATDTQYF
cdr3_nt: TGTGCCAGCAGCCCTAGCGGGAGGGCCACAGATACGCAGTATTTT

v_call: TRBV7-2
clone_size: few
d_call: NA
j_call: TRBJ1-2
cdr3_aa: CASSLGPGPLYGYTF
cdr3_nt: TGTGCCAGCAGCTTAGGTCCAGGGCCCCTCTATGGCTACACCTTC

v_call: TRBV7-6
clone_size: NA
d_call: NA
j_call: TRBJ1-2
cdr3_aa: CASSGRGDRHWGYGYTF
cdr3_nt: TGTGCCAGCAGCGGCCGGGGAGACAGACATTGGGGATATGGCTACACCTTC

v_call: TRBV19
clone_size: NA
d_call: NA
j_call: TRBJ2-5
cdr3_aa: CASSSRESQTQYF
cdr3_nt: TGTGCCAGTAGTTCGAGGGAGAGCCAGACCCAGTACTTC

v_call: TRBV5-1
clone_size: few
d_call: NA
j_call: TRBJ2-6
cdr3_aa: CASSLPEVFAGANVLTF
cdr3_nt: TGCGCCAGCAGCTTGCCTGAGGTCTTTGCTGGGGCCAACGTCCTGACTTTC

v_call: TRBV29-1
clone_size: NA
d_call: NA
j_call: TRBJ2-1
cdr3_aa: CSVDAGQLSYGSYNEQFF
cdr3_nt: TGCAGCGTTGATGCGGGACAGCTGTCCTATGGGTCCTACAATGAGCAGTTCTTC

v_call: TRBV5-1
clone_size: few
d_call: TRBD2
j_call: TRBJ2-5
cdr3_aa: CASSLAGVAGGQETQYF
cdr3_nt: TGCGCCAGCAGCTTGGCCGGGGTAGCGGGGGGCCAAGAGACCCAGTACTTC

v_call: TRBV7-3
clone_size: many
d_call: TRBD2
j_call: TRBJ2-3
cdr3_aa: CASSSGLAGGDTQYF
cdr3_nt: TGTGCCAGCAGCTCGGGACTAGCGGGGGGAGATACGCAGTATTTT

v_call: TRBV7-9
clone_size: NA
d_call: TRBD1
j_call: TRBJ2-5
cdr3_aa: CASSLDGTEETQYF
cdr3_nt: TGTGCCAGCAGCTTAGATGGGACAGAAGAGACCCAGTACTTC

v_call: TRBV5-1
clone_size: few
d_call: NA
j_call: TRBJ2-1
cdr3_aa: CASSPREHNEQFF
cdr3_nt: TGCGCCAGCAGCCCCCGGGAGCACAATGAGCAGTTCTTC

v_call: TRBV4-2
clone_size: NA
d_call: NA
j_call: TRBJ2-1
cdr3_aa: CASSQGQADNEQFF
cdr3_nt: TGTGCCAGCAGCCAAGGGCAGGCCGACAATGAGCAGTTCTTC

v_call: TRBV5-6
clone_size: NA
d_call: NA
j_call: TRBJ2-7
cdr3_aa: CASSLAEYEQYF
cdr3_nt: TGTGCCAGCAGCTTGGCGGAATACGAGCAGTACTTC

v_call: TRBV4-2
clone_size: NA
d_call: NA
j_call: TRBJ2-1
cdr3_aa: CASSQDYASVYNEQFF
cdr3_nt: TGTGCCAGCAGCCAAGATTACGCGTCAGTCTACAATGAGCAGTTCTTC

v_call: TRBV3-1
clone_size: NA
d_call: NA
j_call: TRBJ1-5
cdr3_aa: CASSQVSGSNQPQHF
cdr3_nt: TGTGCCAGCAGCCAAGTCTCCGGGAGCAATCAGCCCCAGCATTTT

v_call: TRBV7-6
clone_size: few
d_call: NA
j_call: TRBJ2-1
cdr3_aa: CASSLEQHSYNEQFF
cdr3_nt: TGTGCCAGCAGCTTAGAACAGCACTCCTACAATGAGCAGTTCTTC